This T cell receptor (beta chain) is from a study of T cell responses to AZD1222 COVID-19 vaccine. The method was immunoSEQ multiplex PCR; TCRdb's version includes in-frame clones alone and lacks a portion of them. Of some 150,000 clones in the sample, 92% were seen once. The CDR3 length is 14 residues. The trim removed 0 bases at V and 3 bases at J, leaving 2 bases unmatched. Germline loops: CDR1 MNHEY, CDR2 SVGEGT. Here the sequenced sample was peripheral blood, taken on day 0 of AZD1222 vaccination. The chain is built from TRBV6-2 or TRBV6-3 and TRBJ2-7, with 7 bases lining up with TRBD2. This TCR derives from an adult in good health. CDR3 nucleotides: TGTGCCAGCAGTTACTCAGGGAGGGACTACGAGCAGTACTTC. It specifies CASSYSGRDYEQYF.